These 10 T cell receptor beta chains were sequenced from one sample in a study of cytomegalovirus exposure and HLA in healthy donors. The study ran its PCR with 60 Vbeta and 13 Jbeta primers. Generated by immunoSEQ multiplex PCR, the TCRdb table keeps only in-frame clones and is missing some. Of around 300,000 clones in the sample, roughly 70% were seen once. Input material: PBMCs. The receptors derive from a female donor in good health and CMV-seronegative.

The chain links TRBV19 to TRBJ1-2, with 9 bases identical to TRBD1. The V segment lost 8 bases and the J segment 5 bases; nucleotides outside the gene matches: 6. Looked up from germline, CDR1 is LNHDA and CDR2 is SQIVND (reference sequence). The CDR3 sequence is 13 residues long. The CDR3 DNA follows: TGTGCCAGTTTTTCCGGGACAGGGTATGGCTACACCTTC. Amino acids: CASFSGTGYGYTF.

As DNA, the CDR3 is TGTGCCAGCAGTGAACAGGGGGTTAATGGCTACACCTTC. Translated: CASSEQGVNGYTF. The chain uses TRBV25-1 and TRBJ1-2, with 7 bases fitting TRBD1. V lost 2 bases and J lost 6; bases outside the gene matches: 3. The germline CDR1 and CDR2 sequences are MGHDK and SYGVNS. The CDR3 consists of 13 residues.

The genes are TRBV11-2 and TRBJ2-5; D remains unclear. Germline V lookup: CDR1 SGHAT, CDR2 FQNNGV. Trimming removed 2 bases at V and 5 bases at J, with 6 bases between. The CDR3 contains 12 residues. This CDR3 is CASSLRRETQYF. CDR3 DNA sequence: TGTGCCAGCAGCTTACGTCGGGAGACCCAGTACTTC.

This chain uses TRBV11-1 with TRBJ1-1, with D tentatively TRBD1 (6 bases). Germline CDR1 and CDR2: SGHAT and FQDESV (reference sequence). This CDR3 is 12 amino acids long. V shed 5 bases and J shed 7 bases, with 11 bases lying between them. The CDR3 spells CASSQDSIEAFF. For the CDR3, the DNA is TGTGCCAGCAGCCAGGACAGCATTGAAGCTTTCTTT.

V is TRBV7-6 and J is TRBJ1-6, with TRBD1 as a possible D gene (5 bases). Germline V gene lookup returns CDR1 SGHVS and CDR2 FNYEAQ. V dropped 2 bases and J dropped 1 base, with 18 bases sitting between them. This CDR3 has 19 amino acids. The CDR3 loop reads CASSLLIGLQASYNSPLHF. CDR3 bases: TGTGCCAGCAGCTTACTAATAGGTTTACAGGCATCCTATAATTCACCCCTCCACTTT. Full variable domain (missing parts from reference TRBV7-6 and TRBJ1-6): GAGVSQSPRYKVTKRGQDVALRCDPISGHVSLYWYRQALGQGPEFLTYFNYEAQQDKSGLPNDRFSAERPEGSISTLTIQRTEQRDSAMYRCASSLLIGLQASYNSPLHFGNGTRLTVT.

V is TRBV2 and J is TRBJ1-1; TRBD1 aligns across 7 bases. J was trimmed by 4 bases and V by 7 bases; bases with no gene match: 3. CDR1 is SNHLY, CDR2 FYNNEI, per germline. The CDR3 covers 12 residues. CDR3 sequence: CASNAGGTEAFF. The CDR3 region has the DNA TGTGCCAGCAATGCAGGGGGCACTGAAGCTTTCTTT.

The J gene is TRBJ2-6, the V gene TRBV28; 7 bases align to TRBD1. V lost 8 bases and J lost 1; bases outside the gene matches: 11. This CDR3 has 17 residues. Looked up from germline, CDR1 is MDHEN and CDR2 is SYDVKM. The DNA for the CDR3 is TGTGCCAGCGGGGGACAGACTTACCGATCTGGGGCCAACGTCCTGACTTTC. Translation gives CASGGQTYRSGANVLTF.

The rearrangement joins TRBV27 to TRBJ1-3, with TRBD1 as a possible D gene (5 bases). The V end lost 4 bases, the J end lost 1 base, and 11 bases lay between the germline ends. The CDR3 covers 15 residues. Germline CDR1 MNHEY, CDR2 SMNVEV (reference sequence). The DNA for the CDR3 is TGTGCCAGCAGTTCCTACGGGGGTTCTGGAAACACCATATATTTT. It is translated as CASSSYGGSGNTIYF.

The CDR3 sequence is CASSPGFVQETQYF. The CDR3 nucleotides are TGTGCCAGTAGTCCGGGTTTTGTTCAAGAGACCCAGTACTTC. The rearrangement links TRBV19 to TRBJ2-5; D remains unclear. CDR1 and CDR2 from the germline V gene are LNHDA and SQIVND (reference sequence). The V gene lost 5 bases and the J gene lost 2 bases, with 12 bases spanning the gap. This CDR3 has 14 residues.

This chain connects TRBV9 to TRBJ2-2; possible D gene TRBD1, 5 bases. V lost 3 bases and J 10 bases, leaving 10 bases between the germline ends. The germline V gene encodes CDR1 SGDLS and CDR2 YYNGEE. This CDR3 spans 12 amino acids. For the CDR3, the DNA is TGTGCCAGCAGCGCAGGACAAGAGGAGCTGTTTTTT. It translates to CASSAGQEELFF.